This T cell receptor beta chain was recorded in a study of cytomegalovirus exposure and HLA in healthy donors. The CDR3 runs to 12 residues. From germline, CDR1 is MNHEY and CDR2 SVGAGI. Trimming removed 2 bases from V and 8 bases from J, with 7 bases in between. This table comes from immunoSEQ multiplex PCR, and its TCRdb copy is limited to in-frame clones, with some not included. The sample has approximately 160,000 clones, approximately 96% seen once. Sequencing was carried out using PBMCs. The sequence was obtained from a woman younger than 30 in good health and CMV-seronegative. This chain links TRBV6-5 with TRBJ2-4; D is unclear. The CDR3 sequence: CASSYLGDIQYF. The CDR3 DNA is TGTGCCAGCAGTTACCTCGGAGACATTCAGTACTTC.